What follows describes a single T cell receptor beta chain. The antigen is not known. A single record per CDR3 protein comes from TCRdb applying MiXCR to the reads. The table lists approximately 1,000,000 distinct CDR3 sequences, approximately 31% of them singletons. V lost 3 bases, J lost 1 base, and 6 bases lay in between. The CDR3 covers 13 residues. The data stem from a study of T cell repertoires in cytomegalovirus infection. The sequenced sample was cultured CD8+ T cells from PBMCs, obtained from culture after CMV antigen stimulation. This receptor was obtained from a human donor in good health (CMV status not recorded). Some clones in this sample may be carry-over from other donors' samples. The chain is built from TRBV12-3 or TRBV12-4 and TRBJ1-1; D gene uncertain. The CDR3 region has the DNA TGTGCCAGCAGTTTCACACCGAACACTGAAGCTTTCTTT. This gives the protein CASSFTPNTEAFF.